The rows below give T cell receptor beta chains drawn from one sample of a study of cytomegalovirus exposure and HLA in healthy donors. Repertoires were generated with immunoSEQ multiplex PCR, while TCRdb's copy carries only in-frame clones and drops some. The sample totals just over 150,000 clones. Sequencing input: PBMCs. The origin of the receptors is a woman aged 60 to 75 in good health and CMV-seronegative. CDR3s include the opening cysteine and the closing phenylalanine or tryptophan. Fields, in order: CDR3 protein, CDR3 DNA, D gene, J gene, V gene. A D gene is named only where the DNA matches it firmly.

CASTQGAAQETQYF	TGCGCCAGCACCCAGGGGGCGGCACAAGAGACCCAGTACTTC	TRBD1	TRBJ2-5	TRBV5-1
CASSSDRNQPQHF	TGTGCCAGCAGCTCGGACAGGAATCAGCCCCAGCATTTT	TRBD1	TRBJ1-5	TRBV7-3
CASSQGAGAMNTEAFF	TGCGCCAGCAGCCAAGGTGCAGGGGCGATGAACACTGAAGCTTTCTTT	.	TRBJ1-1	TRBV4-1
CASSLTGDETQYF	TGTGCCAGCAGCTTGACAGGGGACGAGACCCAGTACTTC	TRBD1	TRBJ2-5	TRBV7-3
CASSFESYEQYF	TGTGCCAGCAGCTTTGAATCCTACGAGCAGTACTTC	.	TRBJ2-7	TRBV7-8
CASSRDSRNGYTF	TGTGCCAGCAGCCGGGACAGCAGAAATGGCTACACCTTC	TRBD1	TRBJ1-2	TRBV2
CASSLGQGGYEQYF	TGTGCCAGCAGCTTGGGACAGGGAGGCTACGAGCAGTACTTC	TRBD1	TRBJ2-7	TRBV7-2
CASSQEPGPIDQPQHF	TGCGCCAGCAGCCAAGAACCGGGTCCGATCGATCAGCCCCAGCATTTT	.	TRBJ1-5	TRBV4-1
CSVRTSSYNEQFF	TGCAGCGTGAGGACTAGCTCCTACAATGAGCAGTTCTTC	TRBD2	TRBJ2-1	TRBV29-1
CASSQQGQETQYF	TGTGCCAGCAGCCAACAGGGGCAGGAGACCCAGTACTTC	TRBD1	TRBJ2-5	TRBV7-9
CASSYNTDTQYF	TGTGCCAGCAGTTACAACACAGATACGCAGTATTTT	.	TRBJ2-3	TRBV27
CASSSPAGALADTQYF	TGTGCCAGCAGCTCCCCAGCGGGGGCCCTCGCAGATACGCAGTATTTT	TRBD2	TRBJ2-3	TRBV5-4
CASRPGGPSDTQYF	TGCGCCAGCAGACCGGGGGGGCCCTCAGATACGCAGTATTTT	TRBD2	TRBJ2-3	TRBV5-1
CASSFDRGGEKLFF	TGTGCCAGCAGCTTCGACAGGGGGGGGGAAAAACTGTTTTTT	TRBD1	TRBJ1-4	TRBV6-5
CASSLREYQPQHF	TGCGCCAGCAGCCTGAGGGAGTATCAGCCCCAGCATTTT	.	TRBJ1-5	TRBV4-1
CSAGGSSYTF	TGCAGCGCCGGGGGGAGTAGCTACACCTTC	.	TRBJ1-2	TRBV29-1
CASSVQGYGYTF	TGTGCCAGTAGTGTACAGGGCTATGGCTACACCTTC	.	TRBJ1-2	TRBV19
CAAEDRGKTYEQYF	TGTGCCGCAGAAGACAGGGGTAAAACCTACGAGCAGTACTTC	TRBD1	TRBJ2-7	TRBV6-1
CASSQDFGQGGNQPQHF	TGCGCCAGCAGCCAAGACTTCGGACAGGGTGGGAATCAGCCCCAGCATTTT	TRBD1	TRBJ1-5	TRBV4-3
CASSSGQGGTEAFF	TGCGCCAGCAGCTCCGGACAGGGAGGGACTGAAGCTTTCTTT	TRBD1	TRBJ1-1	TRBV5-1
CASSSPGIAKNIQYF	TGCGCCAGCAGCTCCCCGGGAATAGCCAAAAACATTCAGTACTTC	.	TRBJ2-4	TRBV5-1
CASSPFEGATEAFF	TGTGCCAGCAGCCCGTTTGAAGGGGCCACTGAAGCTTTCTTT	.	TRBJ1-1	TRBV27
CASRENFSPTETQYF	TGCGCCAGCAGGGAGAATTTCTCCCCGACGGAGACCCAGTACTTC	.	TRBJ2-5	TRBV5-1
CASSLDRDTEAFF	TGTGCCAGCAGTCTTGACAGGGACACTGAAGCTTTCTTT	TRBD1	TRBJ1-1	TRBV7-3
CASSISAGGLQETQYF	TGTGCCAGTAGTATCTCCGCGGGGGGGCTCCAAGAGACCCAGTACTTC	TRBD2	TRBJ2-5	TRBV19
CARSLLTGRRSGANVLTF	TGTGCCAGAAGCCTCTTGACAGGGAGGCGCTCTGGGGCCAACGTCCTGACTTTC	.	TRBJ2-6	TRBV5-3
CASSPTGSGANVLTF	TGCGCCAGCAGCCCGACAGGATCAGGGGCCAACGTCCTGACTTTC	.	TRBJ2-6	TRBV5-1
CASSQAGGLSAGTQYF	TGTGCCAGCAGCCAAGCCGGGGGACTGTCCGCTGGTACGCAGTATTTT	.	TRBJ2-3	TRBV14
CATVDRNETEAFF	TGTGCTACCGTTGACAGAAATGAGACTGAAGCTTTCTTT	.	TRBJ1-1	TRBV12-5
CASSQQGQDQETQYF	TGTGCCAGCAGCCAACAGGGTCAAGACCAAGAGACCCAGTACTTC	.	TRBJ2-5	TRBV7-2
CASTPRRGLDSPLHF	TGTGCCAGCACCCCCCGACGGGGACTGGATTCACCCCTCCACTTT	.	TRBJ1-6	TRBV7-2
CASSNMNTEAFF	TGTGCCAGCTCCAACATGAACACTGAAGCTTTCTTT	.	TRBJ1-1	TRBV7-9
CASSEEGGSYSPLHF	TGTGCCAGCAGTGAAGAGGGCGGTTCCTATTCACCCCTCCACTTT	.	TRBJ1-6	TRBV25-1
CASSLGHTNTGELFF	TGTGCCAGCAGCTTAGGACATACGAACACCGGGGAGCTGTTTTTT	.	TRBJ2-2	TRBV7-6
CASSSLRWDRQYEQYF	TGTGCCAGCAGTTCTCTAAGATGGGACAGGCAATACGAGCAGTACTTC	TRBD1	TRBJ2-7	TRBV6-5
CASSLMGGARGYTF	TGCGCCAGCAGCTTGATGGGGGGGGCGAGGGGCTACACCTTC	.	TRBJ1-2	TRBV5-1
CASSPGLPNEQFF	TGTGCCAGTAGTCCGGGACTCCCCAATGAGCAGTTCTTC	.	TRBJ2-1	TRBV19
CASSAGRGYEQYF	TGTGCCAGCAGCGCCGGGAGGGGGTACGAGCAGTACTTC	TRBD2	TRBJ2-7	TRBV9
CVRSLILWDTNEQYF	TGTGTCAGAAGCTTAATACTCTGGGACACTAACGAGCAGTACTTC	.	TRBJ2-7	TRBV7-5
CASSLRPDSRSGNTIYF	TGCGCCAGCAGCCTCCGCCCGGACAGCCGCTCTGGAAACACCATATATTTT	.	TRBJ1-3	TRBV4-1
CASGLTPGTNQPQHF	TGTGCTAGTGGTTTGACCCCCGGGACTAATCAGCCCCAGCATTTT	.	TRBJ1-5	TRBV12-5
CASRAYSNQPQHF	TGTGCCAGCAGGGCTTATAGCAATCAGCCCCAGCATTTT	.	TRBJ1-5	TRBV6-1
CASSDAPGQPNEKLFF	TGCGCCAGCAGCGACGCCCCGGGACAGCCTAATGAAAAACTGTTTTTT	TRBD1	TRBJ1-4	TRBV5-1
CASSIGRDRGPLNNEQFF	TGTGCCAGTAGTATAGGCCGGGACAGGGGGCCCCTAAACAATGAGCAGTTCTTC	TRBD1	TRBJ2-1	TRBV19
CASSLARGVGEQYF	TGTGCCAGCAGCTTGGCCCGAGGAGTAGGAGAGCAGTACTTC	.	TRBJ2-5	TRBV5-6
CASSLDPRDTQYF	TGCGCCAGCAGCTTGGATCCCCGGGATACGCAGTATTTT	.	TRBJ2-3	TRBV5-1
CASRLTGDSYEQYF	TGTGCCAGCAGACTTACAGGGGACTCCTACGAGCAGTACTTC	TRBD1	TRBJ2-7	TRBV11-2
CASSLELAVGNEQFF	TGTGCCAGCAGCTTAGAACTAGCGGTAGGAAATGAGCAGTTCTTC	TRBD2	TRBJ2-1	TRBV11-2
CASSPSGGAPGELFF	TGTGCCAGTAGCCCTAGCGGGGGGGCCCCCGGGGAGCTGTTTTTT	TRBD2	TRBJ2-2	TRBV19
CASKISGGNSYNEQFF	TGTGCCAGCAAAATTAGCGGGGGGAACTCCTACAATGAGCAGTTCTTC	TRBD2	TRBJ2-1	TRBV2
CASSFGQGTYEQYF	TGTGCCAGCAGCTTCGGACAGGGTACCTACGAGCAGTACTTC	TRBD1	TRBJ2-7	TRBV7-2
CASSEALGAYNSPLHF	TGTGCCAGCAGTGAAGCGCTGGGAGCGTATAATTCACCCCTCCACTTT	.	TRBJ1-6	TRBV6-1
CASSPNVAGGTDTQYF	TGTGCCAGCAGCCCTAACGTAGCGGGGGGCACAGATACGCAGTATTTT	TRBD2	TRBJ2-3	TRBV7-9
CASSQRGNTEAFF	TGCGCCAGCAGCCAAAGAGGGAACACTGAAGCTTTCTTT	.	TRBJ1-1	TRBV4-1
CAWSVAGGQETQYF	TGTGCCTGGAGTGTAGCGGGAGGGCAAGAGACCCAGTACTTC	TRBD2	TRBJ2-5	TRBV30
CASSRDRIYGYTF	TGTGCCAGCAGCCGGGACAGGATCTATGGCTACACCTTC	TRBD1	TRBJ1-2	TRBV7-9
CASSLTGGQPQHF	TGCGCCAGCAGCTTAACGGGCGGGCAGCCCCAGCATTTT	.	TRBJ1-5	TRBV5-1
CASSVAIDRGQETQYF	TGTGCCAGCAGCGTAGCCATAGACAGGGGTCAAGAGACCCAGTACTTC	TRBD1	TRBJ2-5	TRBV9